A single sample gave rise to the 17 T cell receptor beta chains below, sequenced in a study of T cell repertoires in cytomegalovirus infection. One entry per CDR3 protein results from TCRdb running MiXCR on the reads. The table lists around 770,000 distinct CDR3 sequences, 25% to 30% of them singletons. Their target antigens are unknown. Sequencing was performed on cultured CD8+ T cells from PBMCs, taken from culture after CMV antigen stimulation. These receptor sequences come from a human donor in good health (CMV status not recorded). Some clones in this sample may be carry-over from other donors' samples.

The chain carries TRBV7-9 and TRBJ2-1; TRBD2 matches 11 bases. The CDR3 sequence is 18 residues long. Trimming at V came to 2 bases and at J to 2 bases, leaving 8 bases not matched to a gene. Looked up from germline, CDR1 is SEHNR and CDR2 is FQNEAQ (reference sequence). The CDR3: CASSLRGVLAGAYNEQFF. As DNA, the CDR3 is TGTGCCAGCAGCTTAAGGGGGGTACTAGCGGGGGCCTACAATGAGCAGTTCTTC.

This chain joins TRBV27 and TRBJ1-2; 8 bases match TRBD1. The CDR3 is 13 amino acids. The germline CDR1 and CDR2 sequences are MNHEY and SMNVEV (reference sequence). The junction had 4 bases not matched to a gene; V was cut back by 3 bases and J by 7 bases. Written as DNA, the CDR3 is TGTGCCAGCAGTTTGACAGGGGAGGCTGGCTACACCTTC. This codes for CASSLTGEAGYTF.

This clonotype was detected many times. V is TRBV7-2 and J is TRBJ2-3; 9 bases map to TRBD2. Trimming removed 6 bases from V and 1 base from J; junction bases left unmatched: 8. CDR3 length equals 16 residues. The V gene's germline CDR1 is SGHTA and CDR2 FQGNSA. The CDR3 DNA follows: TGTGCCAGCAGTCCCCAGCGGGGGGTTCGCACAGATACGCAGTATTTT. It is translated as CASSPQRGVRTDTQYF.

V usage is TRBV13 and J usage is TRBJ2-3; 9 bases match TRBD2. The germline gives CDR1 PRHDT, CDR2 FYEKMQ (reference sequence). The CDR3 length is 16 residues. Germline trimming cut 8 bases from V and 1 base from J; bases unmatched to any gene: 10. In DNA form, the CDR3 reads TGTGCCAGCTCACCCGGCGGGGGGGGCCGCACAGATACGCAGTATTTT. This translates into CASSPGGGGRTDTQYF.

V usage is TRBV7-3 and J usage is TRBJ2-4, with D uncertain. The germline V and J ends were trimmed by 1 base and 3 bases, with 16 bases remaining between them. The germline V gene encodes CDR1 SGHTA and CDR2 FQGTGA. CDR3 size: 17 residues. The CDR3 nucleotides read TGTGCCAGCAGCTTAAATGGCGTGCAGTTTGGCAAAAACATTCAGTACTTC. Translated: CASSLNGVQFGKNIQYF.

This clonotype was found once. The rearrangement uses TRBV4-1 and TRBJ2-5; D gene unclear. In germline, CDR1 is MGHRA, CDR2 YSYEKL. The V end was cut by 3 bases, the J end by 2 bases, with 10 bases between. This CDR3 is built from 14 residues. DNA of the CDR3: TGCGCCAGCAGCCATCACAGCGTACAAGAGACCCAGTACTTC. It encodes CASSHHSVQETQYF.

The DNA for the CDR3 is TGTGCCAGCAGTGGGGTTTCCGGGGAGCTGTTTTTT. It is translated as CASSGVSGELFF. The chain carries TRBV6-1 and TRBJ2-2; D is unresolved. The CDR3 sequence is 12 residues long. Per the germline V gene, CDR1 is MNHNS and CDR2 is SASEGT. The germline V and J ends were trimmed by 4 bases and 6 bases, with 6 bases remaining between them.

This clonotype was observed at least ten times. This chain links TRBV7-2 with TRBJ1-1, with D possibly TRBD1 on 6 matching bases. The V gene lost 2 bases and the J gene lost 7 bases, with 14 bases spanning the gap. The CDR3 totals 14 residues. Germline CDR1 reads SGHTA; CDR2 reads FQGNSA. In nucleotides, the CDR3 is TGTGCCAGCAGCTTAAGCGACAGGCACCATGAAGCTTTCTTT. This gives the protein CASSLSDRHHEAFF.

V usage is TRBV20-1 and J usage is TRBJ1-5; D perhaps matches TRBD1 (5 bases). The CDR3 has 14 residues. Germline lookup yields CDR1 DFQATT and CDR2 SNEGSKA (reference sequence). Trimming removed 1 base from V and 5 bases from J, with 12 bases in between. This CDR3 reads CSARGSTVDQPQHF. The CDR3 DNA reads as TGCAGTGCTAGAGGGTCGACAGTCGATCAGCCCCAGCATTTT.

This clonotype was counted only a few times. The chain is built from TRBV11-3 and TRBJ2-7; 8 bases line up with TRBD2. Trimming at V came to 6 bases and at J to 5 bases, leaving 9 bases not matched to a gene. The CDR3 length is 14 residues. Germline V gene sequence: CDR1 SGHNT, CDR2 YENEEA. The CDR3 coding sequence is TGTGCCAGCAGACATACTAGCGGATATGACGAGCAGTACGTC. Residues: CASRHTSGYDEQYV.

The V call is TRBV27, the J call TRBJ2-1, with a possible D match to TRBD2 (5 bases). V was clipped by 0 bases and J by 5 bases, with 8 bases between them. Germline CDR1 reads MNHEY; CDR2 reads SMNVEV (reference sequence). The CDR3 runs to 14 residues. The CDR3 DNA sequence: TGTGCCAGCAGTTTATCGCTAGCCAACAATGAGCAGTTCTTC. This translates into CASSLSLANNEQFF.

V usage is TRBV27 and J usage is TRBJ1-1; D gene uncertain. Germline CDR1 and CDR2: MNHEY and SMNVEV (reference sequence). V lost 3 bases and J 4 bases, leaving 12 bases between the germline ends. This CDR3 has 14 residues. CDR3 amino acids: CASSLKGRTTEAFF. The DNA for the CDR3 is TGTGCCAGCAGTTTGAAAGGCAGGACCACTGAAGCTTTCTTT.

J is TRBJ2-1 and V is TRBV12-3 or TRBV12-4; no firm D call. The CDR3 has 10 residues. V dropped 5 bases and J dropped 14 bases, with 10 bases sitting between them. The CDR3 nucleotides are TGTGCCAGCAGTCGAGAGGAAGAGTTCTTC. It translates to CASSREEEFF.

J is TRBJ1-1 and V is TRBV7-9; D not resolved. Deletions cut 4 bases from V and 2 bases from J, with 14 bases between. The CDR3 has 15 amino acids. In germline, CDR1 is SEHNR, CDR2 FQNEAQ (reference sequence). The CDR3 loop is CASSSIETVNTEAFF. Written as DNA, the CDR3 is TGTGCCAGCAGCTCCATCGAGACGGTTAACACTGAAGCTTTCTTT.

J is TRBJ1-2 and V is TRBV19; D not certain. CDR3 length equals 12 residues. Looked up from germline, CDR1 is LNHDA and CDR2 is SQIVND (reference sequence). Trimming removed 10 bases at V and 0 bases at J, with 9 bases between. CDR3 in amino acids: CAISNSNYGYTF. For the CDR3, the DNA is TGTGCCATATCCAATTCTAACTATGGCTACACCTTC.

In this sample, this clonotype turned up a few times. The chain couples TRBV12-3 or TRBV12-4 to TRBJ1-2; tentative D call: TRBD1 (6 bases). V was cut by 3 bases and J by 8 bases, with 13 bases left in between. This CDR3 is 13 amino acids long. The CDR3: CASSFGGQGGYTF. Here the CDR3 DNA reads TGTGCCAGCAGTTTTGGGGGGCAAGGAGGCTACACCTTC.

The sample holds many counts of this clonotype. The chain combines TRBV24-1 with TRBJ2-5; 7 nucleotides line up with TRBD2. Trimming at V came to 0 bases and at J to 1 base, leaving 7 bases not matched to a gene. Looked up from germline, CDR1 is KGHDR and CDR2 is SFDVKD. The CDR3 loop spans 17 amino acids. The CDR3 loop reads CATSDLPSGETQETQYF. The CDR3 DNA reads TGTGCCACCAGTGATTTGCCGAGCGGGGAAACCCAAGAGACCCAGTACTTC.